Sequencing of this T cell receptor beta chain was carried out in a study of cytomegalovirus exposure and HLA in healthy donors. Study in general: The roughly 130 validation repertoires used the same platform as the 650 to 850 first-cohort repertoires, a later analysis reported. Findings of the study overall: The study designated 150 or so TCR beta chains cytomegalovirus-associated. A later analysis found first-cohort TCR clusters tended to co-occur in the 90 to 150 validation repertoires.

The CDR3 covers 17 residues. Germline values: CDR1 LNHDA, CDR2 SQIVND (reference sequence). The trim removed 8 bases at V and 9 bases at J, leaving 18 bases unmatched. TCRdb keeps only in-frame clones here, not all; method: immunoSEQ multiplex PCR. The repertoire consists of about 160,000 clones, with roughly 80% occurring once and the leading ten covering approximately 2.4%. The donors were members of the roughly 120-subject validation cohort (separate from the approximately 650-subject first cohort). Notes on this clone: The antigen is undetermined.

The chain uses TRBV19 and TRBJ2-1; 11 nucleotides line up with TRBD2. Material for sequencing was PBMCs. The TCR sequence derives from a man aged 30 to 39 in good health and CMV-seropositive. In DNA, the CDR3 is TGTGCCAGTCAGCCCGCCCCGGGTAGCGGGGGGGTTGGTGAGCAGTTCTTC. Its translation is CASQPAPGSGGVGEQFF.